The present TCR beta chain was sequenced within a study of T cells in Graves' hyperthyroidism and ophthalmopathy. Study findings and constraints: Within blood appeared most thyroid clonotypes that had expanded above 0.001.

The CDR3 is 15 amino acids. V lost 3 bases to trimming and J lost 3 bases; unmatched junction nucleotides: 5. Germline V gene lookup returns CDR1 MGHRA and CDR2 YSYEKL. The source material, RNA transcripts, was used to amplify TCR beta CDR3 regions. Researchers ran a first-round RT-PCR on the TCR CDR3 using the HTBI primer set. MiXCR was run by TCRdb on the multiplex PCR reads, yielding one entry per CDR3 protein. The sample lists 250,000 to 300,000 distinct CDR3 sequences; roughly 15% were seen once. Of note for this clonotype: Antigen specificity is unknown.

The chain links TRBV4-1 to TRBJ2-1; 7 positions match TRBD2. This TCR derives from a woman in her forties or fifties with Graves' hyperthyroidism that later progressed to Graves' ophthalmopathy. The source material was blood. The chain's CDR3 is CASSQRENLYNEQFF. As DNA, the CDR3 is TGCGCCAGCAGCCAGCGGGAGAACCTCTACAATGAGCAGTTCTTC.